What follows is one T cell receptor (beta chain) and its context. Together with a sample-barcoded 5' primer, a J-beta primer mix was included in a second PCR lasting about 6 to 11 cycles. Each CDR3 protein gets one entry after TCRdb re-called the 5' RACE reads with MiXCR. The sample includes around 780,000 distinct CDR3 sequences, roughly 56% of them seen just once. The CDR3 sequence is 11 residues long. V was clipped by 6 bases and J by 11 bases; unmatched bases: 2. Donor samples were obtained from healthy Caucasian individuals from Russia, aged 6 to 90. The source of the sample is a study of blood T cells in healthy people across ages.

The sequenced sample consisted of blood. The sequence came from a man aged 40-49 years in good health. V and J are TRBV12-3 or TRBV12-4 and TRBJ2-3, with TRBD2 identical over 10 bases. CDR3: CASSLAGVQYF. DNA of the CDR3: TGTGCCAGCAGCCTAGCGGGGGTGCAGTATTTT.